This T cell receptor (beta chain) was identified during a study of blood T cell repertoires in COVID-19. Study information: Spain, Italy and the United States supplied samples that represented acute and convalescent COVID-19.

Method: immunoSEQ multiplex PCR; TCRdb's copy keeps in-frame clones and lacks some. Of some 96,000 clones in the sample, over 75% are singletons; the top ten hold roughly 12%. The TCR comes from a human donor in a cohort sampled during active COVID-19. The material sequenced was peripheral blood.

This CDR3 is CASSFGQGGEQYF. CDR3 DNA: TGTGCCAGCAGCTTTGGGCAGGGTGGGGAGCAGTACTTC. The chain links TRBV7-2 to TRBJ2-7; D might be TRBD1 (5 bases). The V end was cut by 3 bases, the J end by 7 bases, with 13 bases between. CDR3 length: 13 residues. CDR1 SGHTA and CDR2 FQGNSA come from the germline V gene.